Given below is one TCR beta chain in context. Reverse transcribing all isolated RNA meant expressed TCRB transcripts were sequenced. The protocol was immunoSEQ multiplex PCR, while the TCRdb copy is restricted to in-frame clones and leaves out a portion. The sample lists roughly 130,000 clones, 7% to 10% occurring once. This CDR3 is built from 15 residues. The V and J ends lost 0 bases and 4 bases, in that order; junction bases with no gene match: 5. Per the germline V gene, CDR1 is SGHNT and CDR2 is YYREEE (reference sequence). The data originate from a study of beta chain features in type 1 diabetes.

The rearrangement links TRBV5-4 to TRBJ2-3; TRBD2 aligns across 7 bases. The sequence was collected from a man between 18 and 35 years old in good health. Sequencing was done on a sample of central memory CD4+ T cells from blood. The CDR3 is CASSLGSSGPDTQYF. The CDR3 DNA reads as TGTGCCAGCAGCTTGGGTTCTAGCGGACCAGATACGCAGTATTTT.